These T cell receptor beta chains were read from a single sample in a study of graft-versus-host responses after intestinal transplantation. For these receptors, no antigen is known. Only in-frame clones appear in the TCRdb table, and some are missing; sequencing was by immunoSEQ multiplex PCR. The data contain some 70,000 clones, around nine tenths of them singletons. Sequenced material: unstimulated CD8+ T cells sorted from spleen or lymph node cells, taken before transplant. These receptors were obtained from a human donor who was the organ donor for an intestinal transplant. CDR3s include the opening cysteine and the closing phenylalanine or tryptophan. The D gene is left open where the match is weak. For some rows the clone size is stated as once, few or many, or as a class when expanded; others skip it.

V gene	J gene	clone size	D gene	CDR3 DNA	CDR3 protein
TRBV7-9	TRBJ2-1	.	.	TGTGCCAGCAGTCCCGGGAACCATGAGCAGTTCTTC	CASSPGNHEQFF
TRBV7-2	TRBJ2-7	.	TRBD2	TGTGCCAGCAGCCCCCTAGCGGGGGGGAGCTCCTACGAGCAGTACTTC	CASSPLAGGSSYEQYF
TRBV27	TRBJ2-3	.	TRBD1	TGTGCCATCAAACGAGGGACAGGGACAGCAGATACGCAGTATTTT	CAIKRGTGTADTQYF
TRBV28	TRBJ2-7	few	TRBD2	TGTGCCAGCAGCCCCGCGGGACTAGTGTACGAGCAGTACTTC	CASSPAGLVYEQYF
TRBV7-3	TRBJ1-2	.	.	TGTGCCAGCAGCACGAGGGCGGCTACTAACTATGGCTACACCTTC	CASSTRAATNYGYTF
TRBV7-2	TRBJ2-1	.	.	TGTGCCAGCAGCTTACAGGGTCTTAACCTCCTGAATGAGCAGTTCTTC	CASSLQGLNLLNEQFF
TRBV5-4	TRBJ2-1	.	.	TGTGCCAGCAGCTTGTCGCCGGACGCCTACAATGAGCAGTTCTTC	CASSLSPDAYNEQFF
TRBV12-5	TRBJ2-1	.	.	TGTGCTAGTGCTCTTCTCAATGAGCAGTTCTTC	CASALLNEQFF
TRBV11-2	TRBJ1-1	.	.	TGTGCCAGCAGCTTAGTGGGGATGAACACTGAAGCTTTCTTT	CASSLVGMNTEAFF
TRBV7-6	TRBJ2-3	once	TRBD2	TGTGCCAGCAGCTTCTCCCTAGCGGGGGGTAGGGGAGATACGCAGTATTTT	CASSFSLAGGRGDTQYF
TRBV7-9	TRBJ1-1	.	.	TGTGCCAGCAGTTATTTCAGGAAAGCTTTCTTT	CASSYFRKAFF
TRBV12-5	TRBJ1-6	.	.	TGTGCTAGTGGCCGCCCGGGGAGAATCTATAATTCACCCCTCCACTTT	CASGRPGRIYNSPLHF
TRBV28	TRBJ2-7	.	TRBD1	TGTGCCAGCAGTTCTATATTTTCTGATAGTTGGGACAGGGGTTACGAGCAGTACTTC	CASSSIFSDSWDRGYEQYF
TRBV5-1	TRBJ1-1	few	.	TGCGCCAGCAGGCTAGACGGGAACACTGAAGCTTTCTTT	CASRLDGNTEAFF
TRBV19	TRBJ2-3	few	TRBD1	TGTGCCAGTAGTGCAGGACAGGGGGTCACAGATACGCAGTATTTT	CASSAGQGVTDTQYF
TRBV29-1	TRBJ2-7	.	.	TGCAGCGTAGGGGGTAACTACGAGCAGTACTTC	CSVGGNYEQYF
TRBV7-9	TRBJ2-7	few	.	TGTGCCAGCAGCTTAGATCCCTCGCCGGCCCGCGGTCCGTACTTC	CASSLDPSPARGPYF
TRBV4-1	TRBJ2-3	.	TRBD2	TGCGCCAGCAGCCAGTGGACTAGTTCTGTGGATACGCAGTATTTT	CASSQWTSSVDTQYF
TRBV27	TRBJ2-1	.	.	TGTGCCAGCAGTTCAGGCCTCCTGGAAGAGCAGTTCTTC	CASSSGLLEEQFF
TRBV4-1	TRBJ2-3	.	TRBD2	TGCGCCAGCAGCCAAGATCAGGGTAGCGGGGGCACAGATACGCAGTATTTT	CASSQDQGSGGTDTQYF
TRBV5-6	TRBJ1-1	.	.	TGTGCCAGCAGCACCGAGAACGGGAACACTGAAGCTTTCTTT	CASSTENGNTEAFF
TRBV6-6	TRBJ1-4	few	.	TGTGCCAGCAGCCTAAACCCCGTAACTAATGAAAAACTGTTTTTT	CASSLNPVTNEKLFF
TRBV6-5	TRBJ2-7	.	.	TGTGCCAGCAGTTACTCGGGGAATCTAATATCCTACGAGCAGTACTTC	CASSYSGNLISYEQYF
TRBV4-1	TRBJ2-7	.	TRBD2	TGCGCCAGCAGCCAAGAGGAGGGAGGGGCGTGGTACGAGCAGTACTTC	CASSQEEGGAWYEQYF
TRBV11-2	TRBJ1-5	.	.	TGTGCCAGCAGCTTAGCGTGGGGGGATCAGCCCCAGCATTTT	CASSLAWGDQPQHF
TRBV11-2	TRBJ2-3	.	TRBD2	TGTGCCAGCAGCATCTCGACTAGCGGTGCCCTCGATACGCAGTATTTT	CASSISTSGALDTQYF
TRBV4-1	TRBJ2-2	.	.	TGCGCCAGCAGCCAGGAAGAGCAGGGTTGGGTCACCGGGGAGCTGTTTTTT	CASSQEEQGWVTGELFF
TRBV4-1	TRBJ2-3	.	.	TGCGCCAGCGGGGGCACAGATACGCAGTATTTT	CASGGTDTQYF
TRBV28	TRBJ1-5	.	TRBD1	TGTGCCAGCAGAAGGACAGGGGGCGGATTATCGGCCCAGCATTTT	CASRRTGGGLSAQHF
TRBV9	TRBJ2-1	.	TRBD2	TGTGCCAGCAGCGCCGATAAGATAGCGGGGGGGCCTGGCTACAATGAGCAGTTCTTC	CASSADKIAGGPGYNEQFF
TRBV4-1	TRBJ1-2	.	TRBD1	TGCGCCAGCAGCCAAGATGTGGGATGGACAGGGTATACCTTC	CASSQDVGWTGYTF
TRBV19	TRBJ1-1	.	TRBD1	TGTGCCAGTAGTAGGGACAGCTCTGGAGGAGACCCTGAAGCTTTCTTT	CASSRDSSGGDPEAFF
TRBV5-6	TRBJ2-7	few	TRBD1	TGTGCCAGCAGCCCCGACAGGGCAACCTCCTACGAGCAGTACTTC	CASSPDRATSYEQYF
TRBV2	TRBJ1-2	once	.	TGTGCCAACGGGGGACGGACGAGCTATGGCTACACCTTC	CANGGRTSYGYTF
TRBV27	TRBJ1-4	.	TRBD1	TGTGCCAGCAGCTCCACAGGGGGCGTCGTGGAAAAACTGTTTTTT	CASSSTGGVVEKLFF
TRBV9	TRBJ1-4	.	.	TGTGCCAGCAGCGTAGGAAGTCTTGAGGAAAAACTGTTTTTT	CASSVGSLEEKLFF
TRBV6-4	TRBJ2-3	few	TRBD2	TGTGCCAGCAGTGAGGGACTAGCCACAGATACGCAGTATTTT	CASSEGLATDTQYF
TRBV6-1	TRBJ1-2	.	TRBD1	TGTGCCAGCAGTTTTATGGACAGGGCGGAAGGCTACACCTTC	CASSFMDRAEGYTF
TRBV7-6	TRBJ2-5	once	.	TGTGCCAGCAGCTTAGGGATTTTTAGAATTGAGGAGACCCAGTACTTC	CASSLGIFRIEETQYF
TRBV18	TRBJ2-1	.	.	TGTGCCAGCTCACCTCAGGGGACCAAAGGGAATGAGCAGTTCTTC	CASSPQGTKGNEQFF
TRBV19	TRBJ2-1	.	.	TGTGCCAGTAGTATGGGCTTAGAGCAGTTCTTC	CASSMGLEQFF
TRBV27	TRBJ2-1	.	TRBD1	TGTGCCAGCAGCTCCCCCAGGACAGGGAAACCCTTGTTACAGTTCTTC	CASSSPRTGKPLLQFF
TRBV5-1	TRBJ2-7	.	TRBD1	TGCGCCAGCTCAGGGGGCGGGGAGTATCACGAGCAGTACTTC	CASSGGGEYHEQYF
TRBV4-1	TRBJ1-1	few	.	TGTGCCAGCAGCCAAGATTGGGGGACTGAAGCTTTCTTT	CASSQDWGTEAFF
TRBV10-3	TRBJ2-7	.	.	TGTGCCGCCGCCGGGGGCTACGAGCAGTACTTC	CAAAGGYEQYF
TRBV2	TRBJ2-7	once	TRBD2	TGTGCCAGCAGTTCCATGCGGACTAGTTACGAGCAGTACTTC	CASSSMRTSYEQYF
TRBV29-1	TRBJ2-2	.	.	TGCAGCGTTGAAAGGGCAGGTTCGAACACCGGGGAGCTGTTTTTT	CSVERAGSNTGELFF
TRBV6-5	TRBJ2-1	.	.	TGTGCCAGCAGGGCACTAGTTATCCCCAATGAGCAGTTCTTC	CASRALVIPNEQFF